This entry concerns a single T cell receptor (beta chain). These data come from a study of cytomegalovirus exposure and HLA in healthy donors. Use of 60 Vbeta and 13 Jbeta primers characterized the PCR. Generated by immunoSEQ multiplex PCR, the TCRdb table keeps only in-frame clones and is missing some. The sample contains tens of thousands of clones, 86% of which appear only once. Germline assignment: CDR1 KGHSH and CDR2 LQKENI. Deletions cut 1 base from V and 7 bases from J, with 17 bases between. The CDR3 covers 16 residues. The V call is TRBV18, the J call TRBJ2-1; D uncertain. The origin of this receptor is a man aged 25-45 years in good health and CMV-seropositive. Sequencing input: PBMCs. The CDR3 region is CASSPLARFRVNEQFF. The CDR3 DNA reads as TGTGCCAGCTCACCACTTGCCCGTTTCCGAGTGAATGAGCAGTTCTTC.